One T cell receptor beta chain is described in this entry. The sample comes from a study of CD8 T cells in Susac syndrome. Random hexamers were used to reverse transcribe roughly 0.5 to 1 ug of RNA. TCRdb called the immunoSEQ multiplex PCR reads again in MiXCR, with one record for every CDR3 protein. The repertoire holds approximately 160,000 distinct CDR3 sequences, with 95% to 96% as singletons. The specimen was CD4+ T cells from PBMCs. The clonotype comes from a human donor with Susac syndrome.

CDR3 coding DNA: TGTGCCAGCAGGTCGCCGGGGACAGGTCGCACAGATACGCAGTATTTT. This codes for CASRSPGTGRTDTQYF. The rearrangement joins TRBV7-8 to TRBJ2-3, with 8 positions matching TRBD1. The CDR3 loop spans 16 amino acids. Germline trimming cut 6 bases from V and 1 base from J; bases unmatched to any gene: 9. Looked up from germline, CDR1 is SGHVS and CDR2 is FQNEAQ. Looking up the rest from reference TRBV7-8 and TRBJ2-3 gives the full variable domain: GAGVSQSPRYKVAKRGQDVALRCDPISGHVSLFWYQQALGQGPEFLTYFQNEAQLDKSGLPSDRFFAERPEGSVSTLKIQRTQQEDSAVYLCASRSPGTGRTDTQYFGPGTRLTVL.